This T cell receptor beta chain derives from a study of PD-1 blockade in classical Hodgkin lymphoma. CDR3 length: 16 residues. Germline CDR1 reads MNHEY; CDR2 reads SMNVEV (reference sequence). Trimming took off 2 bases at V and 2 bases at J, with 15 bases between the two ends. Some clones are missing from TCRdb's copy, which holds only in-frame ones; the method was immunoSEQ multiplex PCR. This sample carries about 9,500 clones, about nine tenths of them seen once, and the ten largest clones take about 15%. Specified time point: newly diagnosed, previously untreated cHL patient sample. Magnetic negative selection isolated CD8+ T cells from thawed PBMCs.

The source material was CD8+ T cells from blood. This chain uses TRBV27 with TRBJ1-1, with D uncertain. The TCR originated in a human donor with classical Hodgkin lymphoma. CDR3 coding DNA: TGTGCCAGCAGTTTACAGCATTGGCAGTATAACACTGAAGCTTTCTTT. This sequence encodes CASSLQHWQYNTEAFF.